In its sample, the clone carrying this T cell receptor beta chain ranks as medium-sized. Its antigen is as yet unknown. This entry belongs to a study of neurological immune-mediated disorders. Study conclusions and caveats: Expanded clones shared no CDR3 amino acid sequences across subjects, suggesting private repertoires in all groups. The greatest TCR clonal expansion occurred in HTLV-1-associated myelopathy and the least in multiple sclerosis, which fell below healthy controls.

Template-switch 5'RACE cDNA synthesis added a 10-nucleotide unique molecular identifier. One entry per CDR3 protein, called by TCRdb with MiXCR from the 5' RACE reads. The sample lists around 18,000 distinct CDR3 sequences; about 22% were seen once. CDR3 length equals 13 residues. Germline CDR1 is KGHDR and CDR2 is SFDVKD. V lost 4 bases and J 5 bases, leaving 10 bases between the germline ends. The chain is built from TRBV24-1 and TRBJ2-5; D unresolved. The TCR originated in a man aged 45-60 years in good health. Sequencing was done on a sample of PBMCs. The CDR3, as DNA: TGTGCCACCAGTGACAGTACCAGGGAGACCCAGTACTTC. Its translation: CATSDSTRETQYF.